The source of this TCR beta chain is a study of response to subunit inactivated influenza vaccine. The CDR3 sequence is 15 residues long. V shed 5 bases, J shed 1 base, and the junction held 5 bases outside the gene matches. The V gene's germline CDR1 is SGHTA and CDR2 FQGNSA. TCRdb processed the RT-PCR reads anew with MiXCR; each CDR3 protein has one entry. The sample consists of hundreds of thousands of distinct CDR3 sequences, roughly 27% of them appearing once. The gene calls are TRBV7-2 and TRBJ2-7; 10 bases line up with TRBD2. The sequence was collected from a man in his forties or fifties who received an inactivated influenza vaccine. The material sequenced was CD4+ T cells sorted from PBMCs, taken 4 to 6 days after vaccination. CDR3 sequence (DNA): TGTGCCAGCAGCGCGACTAGCGGGCGATCCTACGAGCAGTACTTC. This sequence encodes CASSATSGRSYEQYF. Combining the CDR3 with reference TRBV7-2 and TRBJ2-7 gives the whole variable domain GAGVSQSPSNKVTEKGKDVELRCDPISGHTALYWYRQSLGQGLEFLIYFQGNSAPDKSGLPSDRFSAERTGGSVSTLTIQRTQQEDSAVYLCASSATSGRSYEQYFGPGTRLTVT.